These 13 T cell receptor beta chains share one sample of origin, sequenced in a study of blood T cell repertoires in COVID-19. Sequencing used immunoSEQ multiplex PCR; TCRdb keeps in-frame clones, though not all of them. The sample has around 320,000 clones, roughly 90% seen once. The specimen was peripheral blood. The receptors shown here come from a woman between 25 and 40 years old with COVID-19, enrolled during active disease.

The chain is built from TRBV6-1 and TRBJ1-1, with a weak D call TRBD1 (5 bases). V was pared by 1 base and J by 4 bases, with 7 bases between. This CDR3 has 13 residues. Germline CDR1 is MNHNS and CDR2 is SASEGT. The CDR3 DNA follows: TGTGCCAGCAGTGAAGGGACAAGCACTGAAGCTTTCTTT. Amino acids: CASSEGTSTEAFF.

This clone was seen once. The V call is TRBV28, the J call TRBJ1-1; possibly TRBD1 for D (5 bases). V lost 4 bases and J lost 1, with 10 bases in between. The CDR3 is made up of 14 amino acids. Germline V gives CDR1 MDHEN, CDR2 SYDVKM. The DNA of the CDR3 is TGTGCCAGCAGTTCCGCCAGGGAGAACACTGAAGCTTTCTTT. Encoded protein: CASSSARENTEAFF. Together with reference TRBV28 and TRBJ1-1, the CDR3 gives the full variable domain: DVKVTQSSRYLVKRTGEKVFLECVQDMDHENMFWYRQDPGLGLRLIYFSYDVKMKEKGDIPEGYSVSREKKERFSLILESASTNQTSMYLCASSSARENTEAFFGQGTRLTVV.

The chain uses TRBV5-6 and TRBJ1-3; tentatively, D is TRBD1 (5 bases). The CDR3 is 15 amino acids. Germline V lookup: CDR1 SGHDT, CDR2 YYEEEE. Deletions cut 4 bases from V and 0 bases from J, with 11 bases between. The CDR3 DNA sequence: TGTGCCAGCAGCCAGGACACCTTCTCTGGAAACACCATATATTTT. As protein: CASSQDTFSGNTIYF.

This chain uses TRBV5-5 with TRBJ1-6; possible D gene TRBD1, 5 bases. V gave up 0 bases and J gave up 12 bases, with 16 bases separating them. Germline CDR1 SGHKS, CDR2 YYEKEE (reference sequence). The CDR3 is 15 amino acids. CDR3 in amino acids: CASSLDIRESRPLHF. For the CDR3, the DNA is TGTGCCAGCAGCTTGGACATCAGGGAATCCCGACCCCTCCACTTT.

The J gene is TRBJ1-1, the V gene TRBV5-6; 7 nucleotides align to TRBD1. V lost 4 bases, J lost 0 bases, and 6 bases stayed unmatched. In germline, CDR1 is SGHDT, CDR2 YYEEEE. The CDR3 runs 15 residues. This CDR3 reads CASSRDSTMNTEAFF. CDR3 sequence (DNA): TGTGCCAGCAGCCGGGACAGTACCATGAACACTGAAGCTTTCTTT.

CDR3 nucleotide sequence: TGTGCCAGCAGCCCCTTACGCCAGGGGCGACTTACCGGGGAGCTGTTTTTT. Its protein is CASSPLRQGRLTGELFF. The chain couples TRBV7-2 to TRBJ2-2, with D possibly being TRBD1 (6 bases). Germline CDR1 reads SGHTA; CDR2 reads FQGNSA. This CDR3 region has 17 residues. Trimming took 5 bases from V and 5 from J, leaving 21 bases between them.

The chain joins TRBV21-1 to TRBJ2-4; the table's D call TRBD1 went unverified against the DNA. TRBV21-1 is described as a pseudogene. This CDR3 spans 14 amino acids. The CDR3 loop is CASNEGRFGNIQYF. The DNA of the CDR3 is TGTGCCAGCAACGAAGGCAGGTTTGGGAACATTCAGTACTTC.

The chain employs TRBV18 and TRBJ1-1, with D possibly being TRBD1 (5 bases). Trimming pared 3 bases from V and 4 bases from J, leaving 21 bases between. The CDR3 runs 17 residues. Per germline, CDR1 KGHSH and CDR2 LQKENI. Here the CDR3 reads CASSPAGLPGVGTEAFF. CDR3 DNA sequence: TGTGCCAGCTCACCGGCAGGGTTACCAGGAGTGGGCACTGAAGCTTTCTTT.

The rearrangement joins TRBV28 to TRBJ2-5; 10 bases line up with TRBD1. The V segment lost 6 bases and the J segment 4 bases; nucleotides outside the gene matches: 8. Germline CDR1 is MDHEN and CDR2 is SYDVKM. The CDR3 has 15 residues. CDR3 region: CASRSRTGGRETQYF. CDR3 in DNA: TGTGCCAGCAGATCGAGGACAGGGGGGCGAGAGACCCAGTACTTC.

The rearrangement uses TRBV5-1 and TRBJ2-7; 9 bases line up with TRBD1. The CDR3 length is 16 residues. V was clipped by 4 bases and J by 4 bases; unmatched bases: 12. Looked up from germline, CDR1 is SGHRS and CDR2 is YFSETQ. In nucleotides, the CDR3 is TGCGCCAGCAGCGGACAAGGACAGGGGATCTTGTACGAGCAGTACTTC. The encoded protein is CASSGQGQGILYEQYF. Filled out from reference TRBV5-1 and TRBJ2-7, the complete variable domain reads KAGVTQTPRYLIKTRGQQVTLSCSPISGHRSVSWYQQTPGQGLQFLFEYFSETQRNKGNFPGRFSGRQFSNSRSEMNVSTLELGDSALYLCASSGQGQGILYEQYFGPGTRLTVT.

This clone was detected only once. The V call is TRBV9, the J call TRBJ1-5; D unresolved. V was cut by 2 bases and J by 0 bases, with 9 bases left in between. CDR3 length equals 15 residues. CDR1 is SGDLS and CDR2 is YYNGEE in the germline V gene. The CDR3 DNA reads as TGTGCCAGCAGCGTTAGCGGAAATAGCAATCAGCCCCAGCATTTT. Protein sequence: CASSVSGNSNQPQHF.

V usage is TRBV7-6 and J usage is TRBJ1-4; no reliable D call. Germline lookup yields CDR1 SGHVS and CDR2 FNYEAQ. V was shortened by 0 bases and J by 3 bases, with 8 bases between the two germline ends. The CDR3 consists of 15 residues. The CDR3 nucleotides read TGTGCCAGCAGCTTAGCCCCCTCCTCTAATGAAAAACTGTTTTTT. This gives the protein CASSLAPSSNEKLFF.

The V and J genes are TRBV3-1 (or the pseudogene TRBV3-2) and TRBJ2-7; the D gene is possibly TRBD1 (6 bases). CDR3 size: 12 residues. Trimming removed 5 bases from V and 6 bases from J, with 11 bases in between. CDR1 LGHDT and CDR2 YNNKEL come from the germline V gene (reference sequence). The CDR3 sequence: CASSKLGAEQYF. CDR3 coding DNA: TGTGCCAGCAGCAAGTTGGGGGCCGAGCAGTACTTC.